These T cell receptor beta chains were read from a single sample in a study of PD-1 blockade in classical Hodgkin lymphoma. TCRdb keeps only in-frame clones here, not all; method: immunoSEQ multiplex PCR. The table shows about 31,000 clones, with roughly 87% occurring only once. The material was peripheral blood mononuclear cells (PBMCs), obtained before the fourth cycle of nivolumab. Receptors were obtained from a human donor with classical Hodgkin lymphoma. CDR3s include the opening cysteine and the closing phenylalanine or tryptophan. The order of the fields is clone size, D gene, J gene, V gene, CDR3 DNA, CDR3 protein. D genes are given only for firm matches. The size field is filled for only some rows; it gives once, few, many or a size class.

>.|.|TRBJ1-5|TRBV19
TGTGCCAGTAGTATCGGGGGGAATCGAGCGCATCAGCCCCAGCATTTT
CASSIGGNRAHQPQHF
>few|.|TRBJ2-1|TRBV11-2
TGTGCCAGCAGCGACCTTCTAAAGTCCGGCGATGAGCAGTTCTTC
CASSDLLKSGDEQFF
>few|.|TRBJ2-5|TRBV7-9
TGTGCCAGCAGCTTACGAGGAGGGAGCGAGACCCAGTACTTC
CASSLRGGSETQYF
>.|.|TRBJ2-2|TRBV4-1
TGCGCCAGCAGACTAGGGCCCCTCGGCACCGGGGAGCTGTTTTTT
CASRLGPLGTGELFF
>once|.|TRBJ1-6|TRBV10-3
TGTGCCATCAGTGAGCCGACCATCAGCTCCTATAATTCACCCCTCCACTTT
CAISEPTISSYNSPLHF
>.|TRBD1|TRBJ2-7|TRBV7-9
TGTGCCAGCAGCTTAGCATACAGGGGAAACGAGCAGTACTTC
CASSLAYRGNEQYF
>few|.|TRBJ2-5|TRBV4-1
TGCGCCAGCAGCCAATGGCGGGGAGAGACCCAGTACTTC
CASSQWRGETQYF
>.|.|TRBJ2-5|TRBV4-2
TGTGCCAGCAGCCAAGCCGCGACTAGTGGGTCAGAGACCCAGTACTTC
CASSQAATSGSETQYF
>.|.|TRBJ2-7|TRBV30
TGTGCCTGGAGTAAACAGTACGAGCAGTACTTC
CAWSKQYEQYF
>.|TRBD1|TRBJ1-6|TRBV19
TGTGCCAGTAGTATGGGACAGGAAAAGCAGAGGAATTCACCCCTCCACTTT
CASSMGQEKQRNSPLHF
>.|TRBD2|TRBJ2-7|TRBV9
TGTGCCAGCAGCGCTGCGGGGGGTTCCTACGAGCAGTACTTC
CASSAAGGSYEQYF
>.|.|TRBJ2-5|TRBV4-2
TGTGCCAGCAGCCAAGAGACAGAGAGAGAGACCCAGTACTTC
CASSQETERETQYF
>.|.|TRBJ1-1|TRBV18
TGTGCCAGCCTAATCGACAGGAACACTGAAGCTTTCTTT
CASLIDRNTEAFF
>.|.|TRBJ1-1|TRBV19
TGTGCCAGTAGTGCCGAAACAGGGAATACTGAAGCTTTCTTT
CASSAETGNTEAFF
>.|.|TRBJ2-3|TRBV7-2
TGTGCCAGCAGCTTAGTGGGGGATACGCAGTATTTT
CASSLVGDTQYF
>.|.|TRBJ2-6|TRBV15
TGTGCCACCAGCAGAGACTCTGGGGCCAACGTCCTGACTTTC
CATSRDSGANVLTF
>.|.|TRBJ2-3|TRBV27
TGTGCCAGCAGTTCCTCGGGGCTATACACAGATACGCAGTATTTT
CASSSSGLYTDTQYF
>.|TRBD2|TRBJ2-2|TRBV4-2
TGTGCCAGCAGCCAAGATGGGCGGGGGTTGTGGGCCGGGGAGCTGTTTTTT
CASSQDGRGLWAGELFF
>.|.|TRBJ2-2|TRBV27
TGTGCCAGCAGGGCTCGGGCGGGGACTCCCACCGGGGAGCTGTTTTTT
CASRARAGTPTGELFF
>.|.|TRBJ2-7|TRBV29-1
TGCAGCGTCGGACAGTTTTACGAGCAGTACTTC
CSVGQFYEQYF
>.|TRBD1|TRBJ1-5|TRBV5-8
TGTGCCAGCAGCATTGGCCAGGGGGGTCAGCCCCAGCATTTT
CASSIGQGGQPQHF
>.|.|TRBJ2-7|TRBV2
TGTGCCAGCAGTGATCGGATGGACTACGAGCAGTACTTC
CASSDRMDYEQYF
>.|.|TRBJ2-7|TRBV5-5
TGTGCCAGCAGCTTGAATTCAGAGGACGAGCAGTACTTC
CASSLNSEDEQYF
>.|.|TRBJ2-1|TRBV9
TGTGCCAGCAGCGTAGGGCAGAGAGAAAACAATGAGCAGTTCTTC
CASSVGQRENNEQFF
>.|TRBD2|TRBJ2-2|TRBV7-2
TGTGCCAGCAGCTTTACCGGGACTAGCGGGGGGGCCGGGGAGCTGTTTTTT
CASSFTGTSGGAGELFF
>.|.|TRBJ1-5|TRBV5-1
TGCGCCAGCAGCTCAGACTTGCCGGGAAGCAATCAGCCCCAGCATTTT
CASSSDLPGSNQPQHF
>.|.|TRBJ2-7|TRBV5-1
TGCGCCAGCAGCTTGGTACAAAATCAGGACCCCCCCTACGAGCAGTACTTC
CASSLVQNQDPPYEQYF
>.|.|TRBJ2-3|TRBV19
TGTGCCAGTAGTACCCGGACAGACGGTGGAGATACGCAGTATTTT
CASSTRTDGGDTQYF
>few|.|TRBJ1-1|TRBV2
TGTGCCAGCCTCGGCGAAGAAGCTTTCTTT
CASLGEEAFF
>.|.|TRBJ1-5|TRBV7-9
TGTGCCAGCAGCTTAGGGGGTCAGCCCCAGCATTTT
CASSLGGQPQHF
>.|.|TRBJ1-4|TRBV19
TGTGCCAGTAGAGGGTGGGGCAGGATTGAAAAACTGTTTTTT
CASRGWGRIEKLFF
>.|TRBD2|TRBJ2-3|TRBV9
TGTGCCAGCAGCAGGAGACTAGCTCTCTCGGATACGCAGTATTTT
CASSRRLALSDTQYF
>.|.|TRBJ1-2|TRBV5-1
TGCGCCAGCAGCCGGGGTCAGGGAAGGGGAGACTATGGCTACACCTTC
CASSRGQGRGDYGYTF
>.|.|TRBJ2-5|TRBV5-4
TGTGCCAGCAGCTTGGAGGGACCAAGAGAGACCCAGTACTTC
CASSLEGPRETQYF
>few|TRBD1|TRBJ2-2|TRBV9
TGTGCCAGCAGCTACAGGGGAATTGGGACCGGGGAGCTGTTTTTT
CASSYRGIGTGELFF
>few|.|TRBJ1-1|TRBV28
TGTGCCAGCGGACGGAACACTGAAGCTTTCTTT
CASGRNTEAFF
>.|TRBD2|TRBJ2-3|TRBV13
TGTGCCAGCAGCGGCCCGGGGGAGCGGGGGGGCACAGATACGCAGTATTTT
CASSGPGERGGTDTQYF
>.|.|TRBJ1-5|TRBV28
TGTGCCAGCAGCGGGGGCCCGCTTCCGCCCCAGCATTTT
CASSGGPLPPQHF
>once|TRBD1|TRBJ2-1|TRBV11-3
TGTGCCAGCAGCATGACAGGGGTTCCGCGCGATGAGCAGTTCTTC
CASSMTGVPRDEQFF
>.|.|TRBJ2-7|TRBV7-2
TGTGCCAGCAGCCTAGGACAAGGAACCTACGAGCAGTACTTC
CASSLGQGTYEQYF
>.|TRBD1|TRBJ1-2|TRBV27
TGTGCCAGCAGCGAACAGGGGGAGGGTGGCTACACCTTC
CASSEQGEGGYTF
>.|.|TRBJ1-6|TRBV2
TGTGCCAGCAGAAACCGGACATTTAATTCACCCCTCCACTTT
CASRNRTFNSPLHF
>.|.|TRBJ2-3|TRBV7-3
TGTGCCAGCAGCTCAAGTGGGGGACTCACAGATACGCAGTATTTT
CASSSSGGLTDTQYF
>.|.|TRBJ2-3|TRBV10-3
TGTGCCATCAGCGAATCTCCCACAGATACGCAGTATTTT
CAISESPTDTQYF
>.|TRBD1|TRBJ1-4|TRBV27
TGTGCCAGGACAGGGATGTCCCCAGGAGAAAAACTGTTTTTT
CARTGMSPGEKLFF
>.|.|TRBJ1-2|TRBV6-9
TGTGCCAGCAGTTGGAACAGGGTGGGGGATGGCTACACCTTC
CASSWNRVGDGYTF